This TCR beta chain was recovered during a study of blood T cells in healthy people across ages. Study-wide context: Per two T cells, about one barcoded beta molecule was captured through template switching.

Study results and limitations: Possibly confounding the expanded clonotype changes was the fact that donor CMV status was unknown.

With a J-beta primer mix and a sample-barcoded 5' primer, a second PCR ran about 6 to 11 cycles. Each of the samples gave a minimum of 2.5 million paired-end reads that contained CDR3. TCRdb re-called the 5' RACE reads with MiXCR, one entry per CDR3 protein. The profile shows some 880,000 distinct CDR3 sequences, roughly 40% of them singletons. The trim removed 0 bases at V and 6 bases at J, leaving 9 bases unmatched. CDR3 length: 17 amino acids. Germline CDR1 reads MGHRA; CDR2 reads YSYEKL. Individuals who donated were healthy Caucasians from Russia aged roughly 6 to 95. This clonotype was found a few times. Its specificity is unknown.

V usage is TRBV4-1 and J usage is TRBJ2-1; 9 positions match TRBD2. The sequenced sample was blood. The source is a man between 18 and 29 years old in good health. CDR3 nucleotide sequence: TGCGCCAGCAGCCAAGAAAGTGGCCTAGCGGGGAGCAATGAGCAGTTCTTC. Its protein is CASSQESGLAGSNEQFF.